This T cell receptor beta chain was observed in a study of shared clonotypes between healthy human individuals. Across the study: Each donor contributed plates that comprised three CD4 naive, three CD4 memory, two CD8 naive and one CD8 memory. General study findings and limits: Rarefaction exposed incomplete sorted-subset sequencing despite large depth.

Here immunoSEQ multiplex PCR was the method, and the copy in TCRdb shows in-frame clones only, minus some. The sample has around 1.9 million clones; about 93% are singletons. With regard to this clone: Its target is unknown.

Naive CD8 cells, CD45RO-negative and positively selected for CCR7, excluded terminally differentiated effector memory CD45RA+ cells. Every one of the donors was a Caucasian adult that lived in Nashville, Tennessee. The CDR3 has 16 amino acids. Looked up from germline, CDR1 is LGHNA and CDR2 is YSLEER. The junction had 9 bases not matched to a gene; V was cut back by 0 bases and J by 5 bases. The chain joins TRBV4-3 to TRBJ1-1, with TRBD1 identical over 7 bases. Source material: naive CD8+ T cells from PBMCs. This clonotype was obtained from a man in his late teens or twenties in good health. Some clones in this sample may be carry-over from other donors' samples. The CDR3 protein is CASSQDLRGPDTEAFF. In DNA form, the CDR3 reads TGCGCCAGCAGCCAAGATTTAAGGGGGCCGGATACTGAAGCTTTCTTT.